These 18 T cell receptor beta chains originate from one sample sequenced in a study of high-grade serous ovarian cancer treatment subgroups. The table came from immunoSEQ multiplex PCR; TCRdb's copy has only in-frame clones and leaves some out. Among about 16,000 clones, 85% to 90% were seen once, and the ten largest hold 5% to 7%. Tumor tissue was taken before any definitive surgery or chemotherapy was given. The sequencing sample was made of tumor tissue. The receptors originated from a human donor with high-grade serous ovarian cancer.

V gene TRBV9 combines with J gene TRBJ2-7; D ambiguous. This CDR3 is built from 14 residues. From germline, CDR1 is SGDLS and CDR2 YYNGEE. V lost 2 bases and J 0 bases, leaving 9 bases between the germline ends. The CDR3 DNA reads TGTGCCAGCAGCGTGGCAATGAGCTCCTACGAGCAGTACTTC. Translating gives CASSVAMSSYEQYF.

The chain recombines TRBV6-1 with TRBJ1-1; D is perhaps TRBD1 (6 bases). The CDR3 is 16 residues long. CDR1 is MNHNS and CDR2 is SASEGT in the germline V gene. V gave up 4 bases and J gave up 0 bases, with 15 bases separating them. CDR3 in amino acids: CASSGGVGQLNTEAFF. The DNA of the CDR3 is TGTGCCAGCAGTGGGGGAGTCGGACAGCTGAACACTGAAGCTTTCTTT.

As DNA, the CDR3 is TGTGCCAGCAGGGAAACAGGGGTGTCCGTCGAGCAGTACTTC. Translation: CASRETGVSVEQYF. This sequence joins TRBV2 and TRBJ2-7; 7 bases map to TRBD1. The germline V gene encodes CDR1 SNHLY and CDR2 FYNNEI. The ends lost 6 bases at V and 6 bases at J; junction bases unmatched: 11. The CDR3 consists of 14 residues.

The sample holds one count of this clone. The genes are TRBV28 and TRBJ2-3; TRBD2 might be the D (7 bases). The CDR3 sequence is 15 residues long. The ends were cut back, 4 bases at V and 6 bases at J, with 17 bases in the middle. The germline CDR1 and CDR2 sequences are MDHEN and SYDVKM. CDR3 DNA sequence: TGTGCCAGCAGTTGGGGCGGGGGCCAATCGGATACGCAGTATTTT. It codes for CASSWGGGQSDTQYF.

The rearrangement links TRBV28 to TRBJ2-5; TRBD1 aligns across 9 bases. From germline, CDR1 is MDHEN and CDR2 SYDVKM. V was pared by 2 bases and J by 4 bases, with 5 bases of the junction left unmatched. The CDR3 loop spans 15 amino acids. CDR3 amino acids: CASSLRGTGRETQYF. The CDR3 DNA is TGTGCCAGCAGTTTAAGGGGGACAGGGAGAGAGACCCAGTACTTC.

The chain recombines TRBV29-1 with TRBJ1-1; D might be TRBD1 (5 bases). Germline V gene lookup returns CDR1 SQVTM and CDR2 ANQGSEA. V shed 7 bases and J shed 1 base, with 10 bases lying between them. The CDR3 is 12 residues long. In DNA form, the CDR3 reads TGCAGCGGTGTAGGGGCGAACACTGAAGCTTTCTTT. Translation: CSGVGANTEAFF.

J is TRBJ1-2 and V is TRBV30, with a weak D call TRBD1 (6 bases). This CDR3 contains 15 residues. CDR1 GTSNPN and CDR2 SVGIG come from the germline V gene (reference sequence). Trimming took 2 bases from V and 0 from J, leaving 13 bases between them. The CDR3 sequence is CAWSPGQPANYGYTF. DNA for the CDR3: TGTGCCTGGAGTCCTGGACAGCCAGCTAACTATGGCTACACCTTC.

The chain couples TRBV28 to TRBJ2-7; 9 positions match TRBD1. After removal of 5 bases from V and 4 bases from J, the junction contained 12 bases not matched to a gene. This CDR3 region has 16 residues. Germline V lookup: CDR1 MDHEN, CDR2 SYDVKM. This chain's CDR3 is CASSPYPGTGIYEQYF. The DNA for the CDR3 is TGTGCCAGCAGTCCCTACCCCGGGACAGGGATATACGAGCAGTACTTC.

This clone was seen a single time. The chain uses TRBV6-1 and TRBJ2-1, with D possibly being TRBD1 or TRBD2 (6 bases each). The CDR3 consists of 12 residues. Germline V gene sequence: CDR1 MNHNS, CDR2 SASEGT. Trimming pared 5 bases from V and 9 bases from J, leaving 11 bases between. CDR3 DNA sequence: TGTGCCAGCAGTAGGGGGGAGAGTGAGCAGTTCTTC. This encodes CASSRGESEQFF.

V is TRBV9 and J is TRBJ2-5, with D possibly matching TRBD1 (5 bases). CDR3 length: 14 residues. The V end lost 0 bases, the J end lost 1 base, and 7 bases lay between the germline ends. CDR1 is SGDLS and CDR2 is YYNGEE in the germline V gene. The CDR3 DNA reads as TGTGCCAGCAGCGTAGGACAGCCCCAAGAGACCCAGTACTTC. This codes for CASSVGQPQETQYF.

The V and J genes are TRBV4-1 and TRBJ2-3, with D tentatively TRBD1 or TRBD2 (6 bases each). This CDR3 has 17 amino acids. CDR1 and CDR2 (germline): MGHRA, YSYEKL. Between the trimmed V and J ends, which lost 0 bases and 3 bases, there was a span of 16 bases. DNA of the CDR3: TGCGCCAGCAGCCAAGATCCGGGGGCCGGGGGAACAGATACGCAGTATTTT. Its translation: CASSQDPGAGGTDTQYF.

V gene TRBV5-6 combines with J gene TRBJ2-7; 8 bases are shared with TRBD2. The CDR3 has 14 amino acids. Germline values: CDR1 SGHDT, CDR2 YYEEEE. V gave up 4 bases and J gave up 0 bases; unmatched junction bases: 3. In DNA, the CDR3 is TGTGCCAGCAGCCCGGGGGGGAGCTCCTACGAGCAGTACTTC. Translating gives CASSPGGSSYEQYF.

The chain is built from TRBV5-1 and TRBJ2-4; TRBD1 might be the D (6 bases). There are 15 residues in the CDR3. The germline V gene has CDR1 SGHRS and CDR2 YFSETQ. Trimming took off 4 bases at V and 0 bases at J, with 11 bases between the two ends. The CDR3 DNA sequence: TGCGCCAGCAGCCCAGGACAGCTAGCCAAAAACATTCAGTACTTC. Protein: CASSPGQLAKNIQYF.

The chain carries TRBV11-2 and TRBJ2-5, with D hard to call. The closer fit of TRBJ2-7 to the DNA end suggests the J call may be wrong. This CDR3 region has 14 residues. CDR1 is SGHAT and CDR2 is FQNNGV in the germline V gene. CDR3 coding DNA: TGTGCCAGCAGCTTGCCAGGATCGACCTACGAGCAGTACTTC. As protein: CASSLPGSTYEQYF.

The chain joins TRBV11-2 to TRBJ2-3, with 9 bases identical to TRBD1. V dropped 1 base and J dropped 9; count of bases not matched to a gene: 5. CDR3 length: 14 residues. CDR1 is SGHAT, CDR2 FQNNGV, per germline. The CDR3 region has the DNA TGTGCCAGCAGCTTAGGGGGACAGGGAGCAACGCAGTATTTT. It specifies CASSLGGQGATQYF.

The V gene is TRBV11-3, the J gene TRBJ2-1, with a tentative D call TRBD2 (5 bases). Germline V gene sequence: CDR1 SGHNT, CDR2 YENEEA. The germline V and J ends were trimmed by 6 bases and 6 bases, with 18 bases remaining between them. This CDR3 has 15 amino acids. In DNA form, the CDR3 reads TGTGCCAGCAGTCACCCCGGGAAGAGTTTCAATGAGCAGTTCTTC. This codes for CASSHPGKSFNEQFF.

This chain connects TRBV2 to TRBJ2-3; the D gene could be TRBD1 or TRBD2 (5 bases each). Germline V gene lookup returns CDR1 SNHLY and CDR2 FYNNEI. Trimming took off 2 bases at V and 4 bases at J, with 10 bases between the two ends. This CDR3 region has 14 residues. CDR3: CASSETGHPDTQYF. The CDR3 nucleotides are TGTGCCAGCAGTGAAACGGGGCACCCAGATACGCAGTATTTT.

The chain is built from TRBV30 and TRBJ1-1; D may be TRBD1 (5 bases). CDR1 GTSNPN and CDR2 SVGIG come from the germline V gene (reference sequence). There are 14 residues in the CDR3. V was clipped by 2 bases and J by 10 bases, with 20 bases between them. The CDR3 spells CAWSLRGGVSGAFF. The CDR3 region has the DNA TGTGCCTGGAGTCTTCGGGGGGGGGTTTCAGGAGCTTTCTTT.